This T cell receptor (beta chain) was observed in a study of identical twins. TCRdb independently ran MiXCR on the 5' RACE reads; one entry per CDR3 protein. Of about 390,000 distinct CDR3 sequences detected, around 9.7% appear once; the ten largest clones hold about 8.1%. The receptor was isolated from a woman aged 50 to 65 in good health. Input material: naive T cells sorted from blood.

The CDR3 loop is CASSQDSGGLQPQHF. Written as DNA, the CDR3 is TGTGCCAGCAGCCAAGATTCCGGCGGGCTCCAGCCCCAGCATTTT. The genes are TRBV3-1 and TRBJ1-5, with D unclear. The germline V gene has CDR1 LGHDT and CDR2 YNNKEL (reference sequence). Trimming pared 0 bases from V and 7 bases from J, leaving 13 bases between. CDR3 size: 15 residues.